This TCR beta chain is drawn from a study of shared clonotypes between healthy human individuals. Repertoires were generated with immunoSEQ multiplex PCR, while TCRdb's copy carries only in-frame clones and drops some. Seen here are around 1.9 million clones, roughly 91% observed once, and the top ten hold over 1.5%. Naive-designated CD8 cells lacked CD45RO, were positively enriched for CCR7, and omitted terminally differentiated effector memory CD45RA+ cells. The CDR3 is 15 amino acids. Trimming left V 3 bases short and J 6 bases short, with 14 bases between. The germline V gene encodes CDR1 MDHEN and CDR2 SYDVKM.

This chain links TRBV28 with TRBJ2-2; possible D gene TRBD1, 6 bases. The sample consisted of naive CD8+ T cells from PBMCs. This receptor was taken from a man aged 18 to 30 in good health. Some clones in this sample may be carry-over from other donors' samples. In nucleotides, the CDR3 is TGTGCCAGCAGTTTCTGGACAGAGTCCGCCGGGGAGCTGTTTTTT. Translated, it gives CASSFWTESAGELFF.